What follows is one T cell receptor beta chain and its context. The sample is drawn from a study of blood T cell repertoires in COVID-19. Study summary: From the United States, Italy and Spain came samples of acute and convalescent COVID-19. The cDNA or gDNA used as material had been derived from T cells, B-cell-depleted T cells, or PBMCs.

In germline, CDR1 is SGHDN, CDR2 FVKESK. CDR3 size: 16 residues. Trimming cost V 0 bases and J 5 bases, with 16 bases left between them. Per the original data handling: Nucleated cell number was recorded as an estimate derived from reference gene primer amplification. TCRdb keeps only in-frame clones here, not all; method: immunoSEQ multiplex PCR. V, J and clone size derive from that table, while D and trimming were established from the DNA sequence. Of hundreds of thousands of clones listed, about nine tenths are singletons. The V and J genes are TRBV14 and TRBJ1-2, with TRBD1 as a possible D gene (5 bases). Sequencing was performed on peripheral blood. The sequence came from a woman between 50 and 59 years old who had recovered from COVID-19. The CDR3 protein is CASSQEGLEGLYGYTF. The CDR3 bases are TGTGCCAGCAGCCAAGAAGGGCTGGAGGGGCTTTATGGCTACACCTTC.